The 27 T cell receptor beta chains reported below all come from one sample, sequenced in a study of regulatory T cells in long-lasting Graves disease. CDR3-region Arm-PCR and iRepertoire HTBI primers produced the TCR beta libraries. TCRdb re-called the multiplex PCR reads through MiXCR, storing one row per CDR3 protein. The data contain fewer than 400,000 distinct CDR3 sequences, roughly a fifth of them singletons. Documented time point: persistent/refractory GD, antithyroid drugs over 5 years with positive TRAb. Researchers made the TCR library from RNA that was extracted from PBMCs. The sample consisted of peripheral blood mononuclear cells (PBMCs), taken when the disease was refractory, from a patient treated with antithyroid drugs. These receptors all come from a female donor with Graves disease.

Ten or more counts support this clonotype. V usage is TRBV19 and J usage is TRBJ1-5; D may be TRBD1 (5 bases). Germline CDR1 and CDR2: LNHDA and SQIVND (reference sequence). The CDR3 is made up of 14 amino acids. The V end lost 8 bases, the J end lost 2 bases, and 13 bases lay between the germline ends. Here the CDR3 reads CASRGRGGNQPQHF. The CDR3 DNA reads as TGTGCCAGTCGTGGGCGGGGGGGCAATCAGCCCCAGCATTTT.

Concerning this clonotype: This may stem from a read error, because a much larger clone lies one nucleotide away. This CDR3 reads CASGHSTTSLHF. The DNA of the CDR3 is TGTGCCAGCGGCCATTCTACTACCTCCCTCCACTTT. The V gene is TRBV3-1, the J gene TRBJ1-6; D unclear. Germline loops: CDR1 LGHDT, CDR2 YNNKEL (reference sequence). The length of the CDR3 is 12 residues.

CDR3 nucleotides: TGTGCCAGCTCACCATATAGCGGAGGGGGCGACGAGCAGTACTTC. Amino acid sequence: CASSPYSGGGDEQYF. This sequence joins TRBV18 and TRBJ2-7, with a possible D match to TRBD1 (7 bases). Trimming shortened V by 2 bases and J by 5 bases, and 16 bases separated the two germline ends. Looked up from germline, CDR1 is KGHSH and CDR2 is LQKENI. The CDR3 spans 15 residues.

The V gene is TRBV20-1, the J gene TRBJ2-4; 13 bases match TRBD2. Germline V CDR1 and CDR2: DFQATT, SNEGSKA (reference sequence). The CDR3 covers 15 residues. The CDR3 region is CSGTSGTLAKNIQYF. The CDR3 DNA follows: TGCAGCGGGACTAGCGGGACCTTAGCCAAAAACATTCAGTACTTC.

Many counts were recorded for this clonotype. The genes are TRBV7-8 and TRBJ2-5, with TRBD2 identical over 10 bases. The CDR3 extends over 16 amino acids. V shed 0 bases and J 4 bases; nucleotides not matched to a gene: 5. Germline-derived CDR1 and CDR2 are SGHVS and FQNEAQ. CDR3 sequence (DNA): TGTGCCAGCAGCTTAGCTAGCGGGGGGATCTTAGAGACCCAGTACTTC. Amino acids: CASSLASGGILETQYF.

Concerning this clonotype: An end of the junction differs from the germline gene, which may be a read error. The genes are TRBV6-6 and TRBJ2-7, with D unresolved. The CDR3 has 14 residues. Germline V gene lookup returns CDR1 MNHNY and CDR2 SVGAGI (reference sequence). The CDR3 coding sequence is TGTGCCGGCAGTTACTCGCGCAAGGCCTACGAGCAGTACTTC. Protein product: CAGSYSRKAYEQYF.

To note about this clonotype: A single base separates this from a much larger clone, so it may be a read error. The chain joins TRBV28 to TRBJ1-1; D not certain. V was shortened by 5 bases and J by 7 bases, with 11 bases between the two germline ends. CDR1 and CDR2 from the germline V gene are MDHEN and SYDVKM. The CDR3 runs 12 residues. The CDR3: CASSGWAGEAFF. The CDR3 DNA reads as TGTGCCAGCAGTGGGTGGGCGGGTGAAGCTTTCTTT.

This clonotype was counted many times. The chain has TRBV6-1 and TRBJ1-1; the match to TRBD1 covers 11 bases. V was pared by 4 bases and J by 5 bases, with 6 bases of the junction left unmatched. From germline, CDR1 is MNHNS and CDR2 SASEGT. CDR3 size: 15 residues. For the CDR3, the DNA is TGTGCCAGCAGTGTTGGACAGGGGGCAACGACTGAAGCTTTCTTT. The encoded protein is CASSVGQGATTEAFF.

This clonotype was detected many times. The chain uses TRBV11-3 and TRBJ2-2, with 11 bases lining up with TRBD2. J lost 5 bases, V lost 5 bases, and 7 bases had no gene match. The germline V gene encodes CDR1 SGHNT and CDR2 YENEEA. The CDR3 sequence is 16 residues long. In DNA, the CDR3 is TGTGCCAGCAGCGCCCCGACTAGCGGGATTACCGGGGAGCTGTTTTTT. This codes for CASSAPTSGITGELFF.

In its sample, this clonotype was seen many times. This sequence joins TRBV6-1 and TRBJ1-2; D not resolved. The length of the CDR3 is 16 residues. CDR1 and CDR2 (germline): MNHNS, SASEGT. Between the trimmed V and J ends, which lost 1 base and 1 base, there was a span of 13 bases. The DNA of the CDR3 is TGTGCCAGCAGTGAAGGTAGTCTCGCCGGTAACTATGGCTACACCTTC. Its protein product is CASSEGSLAGNYGYTF.

This clonotype was detected many times. This sequence joins TRBV28 and TRBJ1-6; no definite D call. V was shortened by 7 bases and J by 4 bases, with 14 bases between the two germline ends. The V gene's germline CDR1 is MDHEN and CDR2 SYDVKM. The CDR3 totals 15 residues. CDR3 nucleotides: TGTGCCAGCAAGTCGCAACAGAAGTATAATTCACCCCTCCACTTT. This gives the protein CASKSQQKYNSPLHF.

This sequence joins TRBV20-1 and TRBJ2-7, with TRBD2 identical over 13 bases. CDR3 size: 14 residues. J lost 5 bases, V lost 3 bases, and 4 bases had no gene match. Looked up from germline, CDR1 is DFQATT and CDR2 is SNEGSKA (reference sequence). In DNA form, the CDR3 reads TGCAGTGCTAGGAGGACTAGCGGGAGAAACGAGCAGTACTTC. Translating gives CSARRTSGRNEQYF.

Many counts were recorded for this clonotype. The chain is built from TRBV30 and TRBJ1-6; D not certain. The CDR3 is 13 amino acids. V lost 1 base and J lost 7, with 8 bases in between. The germline V gene encodes CDR1 GTSNPN and CDR2 SVGIG (reference sequence). The CDR3 loop reads CAWSDVLNSPLHF. CDR3 coding DNA: TGTGCCTGGAGTGATGTGTTGAATTCACCCCTCCACTTT.

CDR3 residues: CASSLETDLNTGELFF. Written as DNA, the CDR3 is TGCGCCAGCAGCTTGGAAACGGACTTAAACACCGGGGAGCTGTTTTTT. The V call is TRBV5-1, the J call TRBJ2-2; D might be TRBD2 (5 bases). V dropped 0 bases and J dropped 2 bases, with 11 bases sitting between them. The CDR3 is made up of 16 amino acids. Per germline, CDR1 SGHRS and CDR2 YFSETQ.

This clonotype was counted between two and nine times. This chain joins TRBV10-3 and TRBJ2-6, with 9 bases lining up with TRBD1. V shed 9 bases and J 1 base; nucleotides not matched to a gene: 10. CDR1 and CDR2 (germline): ENHRY, SYGVKD. The CDR3 consists of 17 residues. The DNA for the CDR3 is TGTGCCATTACACGGGACAGGGATTCATCTGGGGCCAACGTCCTGACTTTC. This translates into CAITRDRDSSGANVLTF.

This clonotype was counted at least ten times. The chain links TRBV12-3 or TRBV12-4 to TRBJ1-2; D gene ambiguous. This CDR3 region has 18 residues. V was cut by 5 bases and J by 5 bases, with 27 bases left in between. The CDR3 loop is CASSPTSGSGTKLYGYTF. DNA for the CDR3: TGTGCCAGCAGTCCCACCAGCGGAAGCGGAACAAAGCTTTATGGCTACACCTTC.

In its sample, this clonotype was seen many times. The CDR3 loop is CASSLLTGFLDGSPLHF. CDR3 nucleotide sequence: TGTGCCAGCAGTTTACTGACAGGGTTTCTGGACGGATCACCCCTCCACTTT. This rearrangement joins TRBV28 to TRBJ1-6; 7 bases are shared with TRBD1. The germline gives CDR1 MDHEN, CDR2 SYDVKM. The CDR3 spans 17 residues. V trimming: 2 bases; J trimming: 10 bases; junction bases outside the gene matches: 14.

This clonotype appeared a single time. V usage is TRBV20-1 and J usage is TRBJ2-6; no clear D gene. Trimming stripped 3 bases from V and 0 bases from J, with 6 bases between. The CDR3 covers 14 residues. Germline CDR1 DFQATT, CDR2 SNEGSKA (reference sequence). The CDR3 DNA reads TGCAGTGCTAGTCTCTACTCTGGGGCCAACGTCCTGACTTTC. Residues: CSASLYSGANVLTF.

The sample holds many counts of this clonotype. This rearrangement joins TRBV28 to TRBJ2-7; D call uncertain. Trimming stripped 1 base from V and 12 bases from J, with 13 bases between. Germline loops: CDR1 MDHEN, CDR2 SYDVKM. This CDR3 is built from 12 residues. CDR3 loop: CASSLSPVPRYF. Written as DNA, the CDR3 is TGTGCCAGCAGTTTATCCCCGGTCCCGCGGTACTTC.

There are many counts of this clonotype. The chain is built from TRBV12-3 or TRBV12-4 and TRBJ1-1; D ambiguous. The length of the CDR3 is 13 residues. The V end was cut by 7 bases, the J end by 6 bases, with 15 bases between. The CDR3 DNA is TGTGCCAGCACCCGTGGGGTTTGGGCTGAAGCTTTCTTT. Protein: CASTRGVWAEAFF.

This clonotype has at least ten counts. The V gene is TRBV5-1, the J gene TRBJ1-1; no definite D call. Trimming cost V 1 base and J 5 bases, with 6 bases left between them. The V gene's germline CDR1 is SGHRS and CDR2 YFSETQ. This CDR3 contains 12 residues. The CDR3 sequence is CASSLTKTEAFF. The CDR3 DNA reads as TGCGCCAGCAGCTTGACGAAAACTGAAGCTTTCTTT.

This clonotype has ten or more counts. The V and J genes are TRBV9 and TRBJ1-6; weak D call: TRBD1 (6 bases). V shed 0 bases and J shed 10 bases, with 14 bases lying between them. In germline, CDR1 is SGDLS, CDR2 YYNGEE. This CDR3 spans 15 amino acids. The CDR3 is CASSVEAIGGSPLHF. CDR3 nucleotide sequence: TGTGCCAGCAGCGTAGAGGCAATCGGGGGCTCACCCCTCCACTTT.

The chain combines TRBV27 with TRBJ2-7; 10 bases are shared with TRBD1. V gave up 2 bases and J gave up 4 bases; unmatched junction bases: 8. CDR3 length: 16 residues. The germline gives CDR1 MNHEY, CDR2 SMNVEV (reference sequence). The CDR3 is CASSLPGQGGPYEQYF. The CDR3 DNA sequence: TGTGCCAGCAGTTTACCCGGACAGGGGGGACCGTACGAGCAGTACTTC.

At least ten counts were recorded for this clonotype. This chain links TRBV20-1 with TRBJ1-1; D remains ambiguous. The CDR3 is 11 residues long. V was trimmed by 6 bases and J by 5 bases, leaving 10 bases between them. Germline V gene sequence: CDR1 DFQATT, CDR2 SNEGSKA (reference sequence). The CDR3 spells CSAGRETEAFF. The CDR3 nucleotides are TGCAGTGCCGGAAGGGAGACTGAAGCTTTCTTT.

The chain carries TRBV7-2 and TRBJ2-1; no definite D call. The CDR3 has 13 amino acids. Germline-derived CDR1 and CDR2 are SGHTA and FQGNSA. Trimming removed 1 base from V and 5 bases from J, with 6 bases in between. For the CDR3, the DNA is TGTGCCAGCAGCTTAGGGACCCACAATGAGCAGTTCTTC. The encoded protein is CASSLGTHNEQFF.

The DNA of the CDR3 is TGCGCCAGCAGCGCCCACAGGGGTTCCTATAATTCACCCCTCCACTTT. Translation gives CASSAHRGSYNSPLHF. The chain is built from TRBV5-1 and TRBJ1-6; 7 nucleotides agree with TRBD1. The CDR3 extends over 16 amino acids. Germline-derived CDR1 and CDR2 are SGHRS and YFSETQ. J lost 1 base, V lost 4 bases, and 5 bases had no gene match.

Notes on this clonotype: A read error may be the cause here, since a much bigger clone is one base away. The CDR3 DNA sequence: TGTGCCGGCAGCATCCGACAGGGCTACGAGCAGTACTTC. It yields the protein CAGSIRQGYEQYF. V is TRBV7-9 and J is TRBJ2-7; 7 bases are a match to TRBD1. This CDR3 has 13 residues. Germline values: CDR1 SEHNR, CDR2 FQNEAQ (reference sequence). The variable domain in full, completed from reference TRBV7-9 and TRBJ2-7, reads DTGVSQNPRHKITKRGQNVTFRCDPISEHNRLYWYRQTLGQGPEFLTYFQNEAQLEKSRLLSDRFSAERPKGSFSTLEIQRTEQGDSAMYLCAGSIRQGYEQYFGPGTRLTVT.